The source of this T cell receptor beta chain is a study of PD-1 blockade in classical Hodgkin lymphoma. The germline gives CDR1 SNHLY, CDR2 FYNNEI. This CDR3 is 14 amino acids long. Trimming cost V 10 bases and J 3 bases; bases outside gene matches: 8. Some clones are missing from TCRdb's copy, which holds only in-frame ones; the method was immunoSEQ multiplex PCR. The sample includes 35,000 to 45,000 clones, almost 70% of them seen just once. Brentuximab vedotin exposure varied among the patients, all of whom had relapsed after autologous stem cell transplantation. The TCR comes from a human donor with classical Hodgkin lymphoma. The chain links TRBV2 to TRBJ2-1; 8 bases are a match to TRBD2. Specimen: peripheral blood mononuclear cells (PBMCs), collected before the second cycle of nivolumab. The CDR3 DNA reads TGTGCCACCCGGCCCGGGAGGGGCTACAATGAGCAGTTCTTC. It yields the protein CATRPGRGYNEQFF.